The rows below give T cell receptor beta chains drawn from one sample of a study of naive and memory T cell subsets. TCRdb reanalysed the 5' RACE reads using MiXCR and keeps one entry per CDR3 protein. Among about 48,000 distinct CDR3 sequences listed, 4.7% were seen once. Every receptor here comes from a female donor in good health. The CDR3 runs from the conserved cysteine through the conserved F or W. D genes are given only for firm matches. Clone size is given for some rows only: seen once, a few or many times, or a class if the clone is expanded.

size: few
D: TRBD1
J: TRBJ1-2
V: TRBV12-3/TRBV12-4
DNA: TGTGCCAGCAGTTCCGACAGGGGGGTACGGGGCTACACCTTC
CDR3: CASSSDRGVRGYTF

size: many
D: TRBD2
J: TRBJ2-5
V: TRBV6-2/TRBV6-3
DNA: TGTGCCAGCAGTCAGAAGTTTCGGGGGGTAACAGAGACCCAGTACTTC
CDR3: CASSQKFRGVTETQYF

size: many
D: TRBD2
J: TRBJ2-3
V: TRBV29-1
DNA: TGCAGCGCGATTTCAAGACTAGCGGGAGTTCCAGATACGCAGTATTTT
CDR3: CSAISRLAGVPDTQYF

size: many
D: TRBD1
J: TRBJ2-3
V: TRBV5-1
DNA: TGCGCCAGCAGCCCGCAGGGGGTCCGCACAGATACGCAGTATTTT
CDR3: CASSPQGVRTDTQYF

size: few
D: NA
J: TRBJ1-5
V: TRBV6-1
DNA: TGTGCCAGCAGTGGATCGTCGGGGGTGGTTCAGCCCCAGCATTTT
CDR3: CASSGSSGVVQPQHF

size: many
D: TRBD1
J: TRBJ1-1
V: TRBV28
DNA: TGTGCCAGCAGTTTACCAGGGACAGGGGGGAAGAACACTGAAGCTTTCTTT
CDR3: CASSLPGTGGKNTEAFF

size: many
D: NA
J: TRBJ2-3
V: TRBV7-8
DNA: TGTGCCAGCAGCTCCCAGGGCGGCACAGATACGCAGTATTTT
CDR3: CASSSQGGTDTQYF

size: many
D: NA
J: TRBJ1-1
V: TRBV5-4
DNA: TGTGCCAGCATCCCGGGAGGGGTAGAGAACACTGAAGCTTTCTTT
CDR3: CASIPGGVENTEAFF

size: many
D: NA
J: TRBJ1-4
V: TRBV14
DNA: TGTGCCAGCAGCCGGAGTATCGCGGATGAAAAACTGTTTTTT
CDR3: CASSRSIADEKLFF

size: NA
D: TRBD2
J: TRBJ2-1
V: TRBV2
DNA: TGTGCCAGCAGGGGGGGGGGGACTTCGGGCTACAATGAGCAGTTCTTC
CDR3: CASRGGGTSGYNEQFF

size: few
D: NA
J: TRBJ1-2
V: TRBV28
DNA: TGTGCCAGCAGTTTTGTGGAGTATGGCTACACCTTC
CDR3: CASSFVEYGYTF

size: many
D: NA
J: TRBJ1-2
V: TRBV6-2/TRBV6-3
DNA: TGTGCCAGCAGTAGAGACTATGGCTACACCTTC
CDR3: CASSRDYGYTF

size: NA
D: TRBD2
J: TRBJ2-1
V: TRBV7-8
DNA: TGTGCCAGCAGCCCGAGGATCGCGGGAGGTTCGAATGAGCAGTTCTTC
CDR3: CASSPRIAGGSNEQFF

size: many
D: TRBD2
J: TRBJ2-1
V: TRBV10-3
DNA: TGTGCCATCAGCCAGCGGGAGATCGACAATGAGCAGTTCTTC
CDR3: CAISQREIDNEQFF

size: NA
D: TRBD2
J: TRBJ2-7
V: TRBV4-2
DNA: TGTGCCAGCAGCCCGGGACTAGCGGGAGTCCACGAGCAGTACTTC
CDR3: CASSPGLAGVHEQYF

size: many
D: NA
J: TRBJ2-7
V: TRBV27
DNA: TGTGCCAGCAGTAGGACAATCACCTACGAGCAGTACTTC
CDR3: CASSRTITYEQYF

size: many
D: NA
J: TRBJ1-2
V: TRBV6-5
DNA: TGTGCCAGCAGTTTACAACCGGAGGGCTATGGCTACACCTTC
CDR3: CASSLQPEGYGYTF

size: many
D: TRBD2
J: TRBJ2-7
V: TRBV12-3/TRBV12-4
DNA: TGTGCCAGCAGTTTGGCCAGCGGGAGCTCCTACGAGCAGTACTTC
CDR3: CASSLASGSSYEQYF

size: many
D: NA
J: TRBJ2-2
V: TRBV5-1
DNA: TGCGCCAGCAGCTTGGCTAGCATACTCATCCGCGCCGGGGAGCTGTTTTTT
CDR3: CASSLASILIRAGELFF

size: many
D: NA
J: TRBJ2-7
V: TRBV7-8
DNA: TGTGCCAGCAGCTTAGCGCACAGCCGATACGAGCAGTACTTC
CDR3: CASSLAHSRYEQYF

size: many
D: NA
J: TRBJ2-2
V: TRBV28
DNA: TGTGCCAGCAGTTTGAGTACAGGCCCTCTGAACACCGGGGAGCTGTTTTTT
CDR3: CASSLSTGPLNTGELFF

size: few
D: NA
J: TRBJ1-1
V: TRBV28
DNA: TGTGCCAGCACCCAATCGGAGAAGGCTGAAGCTTTCTTT
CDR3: CASTQSEKAEAFF

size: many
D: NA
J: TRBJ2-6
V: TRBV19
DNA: TGTGCCAGTAGCCTTCATAGGGCTGGGGCCAACGTCCTGACTTTC
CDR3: CASSLHRAGANVLTF

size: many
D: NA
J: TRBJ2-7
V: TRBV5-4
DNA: TGTGCCAGCAGCTTGGTGGACCACCCTTCCTACGAGCAGTACTTC
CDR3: CASSLVDHPSYEQYF

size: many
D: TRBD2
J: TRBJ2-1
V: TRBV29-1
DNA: TGCAGCGTAAAAAAGCGGGATACAAGGCAGTTCTTC
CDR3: CSVKKRDTRQFF

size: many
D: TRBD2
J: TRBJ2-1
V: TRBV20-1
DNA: TGCAGTGCTAGAGATCGGCTAGCGGTTCTCAACAATGAGCAGTTCTTC
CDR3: CSARDRLAVLNNEQFF

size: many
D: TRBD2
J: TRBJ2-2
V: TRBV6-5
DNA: TGTGCCAGCAGAGCTAGCGGGAGTGTAAACGGGGAGCTGTTTTTT
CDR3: CASRASGSVNGELFF

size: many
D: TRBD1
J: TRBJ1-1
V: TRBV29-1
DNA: TGCAGCGCAAGGACAGGGGGCATAACTGAAGCTTTCTTT
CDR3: CSARTGGITEAFF

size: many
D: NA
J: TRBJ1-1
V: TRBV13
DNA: TGTGCCAGCTTGGACTCCGTGAGGACTGAAGCTTTCTTT
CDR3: CASLDSVRTEAFF

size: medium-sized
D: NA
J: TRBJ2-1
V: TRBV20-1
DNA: TGCAGTGCTAGAGTTCAGGGCACTTACAATGAGCAGTTCTTC
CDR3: CSARVQGTYNEQFF

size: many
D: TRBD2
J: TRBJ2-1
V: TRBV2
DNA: TGTGCCAGCAGGACAGCGGGAGGCTCCTACAATGAGCAGTTCTTC
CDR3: CASRTAGGSYNEQFF

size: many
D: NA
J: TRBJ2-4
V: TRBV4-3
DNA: TGCGCCAGCAGCCAAGCGGGGGGCCAGAACATTCAGTACTTC
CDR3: CASSQAGGQNIQYF

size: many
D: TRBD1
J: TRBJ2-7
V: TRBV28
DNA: TGTGCCAGCAAAACAGGGGTCGGGTACGAGCAGTACTTC
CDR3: CASKTGVGYEQYF

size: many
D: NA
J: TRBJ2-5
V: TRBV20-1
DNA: TGCAGTGCTGGTTCAACGTGGGAGACCCAGTACTTC
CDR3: CSAGSTWETQYF

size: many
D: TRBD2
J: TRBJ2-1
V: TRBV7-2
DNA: TGTGCCAGCAGCTTAAGACAGACCCATTCCGGGACTAGCAACAATGAGCAGTTCTTC
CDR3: CASSLRQTHSGTSNNEQFF

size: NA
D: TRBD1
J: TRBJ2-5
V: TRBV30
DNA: TGTGCCTGGAGTGGACAGGGCCAAGAGACCCAGTACTTC
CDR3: CAWSGQGQETQYF

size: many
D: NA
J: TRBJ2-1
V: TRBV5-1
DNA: TGCGCCAGCAGCTCTATACAGGGCAATGAGCAGTTCTTC
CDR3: CASSSIQGNEQFF

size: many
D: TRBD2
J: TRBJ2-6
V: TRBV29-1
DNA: TGCAGCGTTGGGGGGACTAGCGGGAGATTCTCTGGGGCCAACGTCCTGACTTTC
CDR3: CSVGGTSGRFSGANVLTF

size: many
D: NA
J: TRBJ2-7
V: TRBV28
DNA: TGTGCCAGCGAGGACGTAACCTACGAGCAGTACTTC
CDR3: CASEDVTYEQYF

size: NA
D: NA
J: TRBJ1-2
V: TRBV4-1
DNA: TGCGCCAGCAGCCAAGTTGACAGTCGGTGGATTGATGGCTACACCTTC
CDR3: CASSQVDSRWIDGYTF

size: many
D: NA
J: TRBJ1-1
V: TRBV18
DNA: TGTGCCAGCTCACGAAACAGGGACGAAGAAGCTTTCTTT
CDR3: CASSRNRDEEAFF

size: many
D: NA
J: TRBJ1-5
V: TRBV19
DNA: TGTGCCAGCCGCAAAATGTCCAGTCAGCCCCAGCATTTT
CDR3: CASRKMSSQPQHF

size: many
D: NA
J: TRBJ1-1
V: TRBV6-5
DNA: TGTGCCAGCAGTTACCGGGGACTGAGTGGGACTGAAGCTTTCTTT
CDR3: CASSYRGLSGTEAFF

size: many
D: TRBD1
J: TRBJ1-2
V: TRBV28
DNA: TGTGCCAGCAGCAAATCTATGACAGGGGGCGCGGGTGGCTACACCTTC
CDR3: CASSKSMTGGAGGYTF

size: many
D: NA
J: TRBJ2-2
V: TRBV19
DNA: TGTGCCAGTAGTCTGACAAAGAACACCGGGGAGCTGTTTTTT
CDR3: CASSLTKNTGELFF